A single sample gave rise to the 10 T cell receptor beta chains below, sequenced in a study of OX40 agonist ivuxolimab in advanced cancers. Measured with immunoSEQ multiplex PCR; TCRdb has only the in-frame clones, and not every one. The sample has about 110,000 clones, 85% to 95% seen once. This material consisted of CD4+ or CD8+ T cells sorted from blood, taken in a trial of the OX40 agonist ivuxolimab. These receptors all come from an adult with an advanced solid tumor such as melanoma, head and neck, liver or kidney cancer.

Only one count was recorded for this clone. V gene TRBV6-1 combines with J gene TRBJ1-2; D gene unclear. The germline V gene has CDR1 MNHNS and CDR2 SASEGT. V gave up 7 bases and J gave up 8 bases, with 8 bases separating them. The CDR3 is 10 amino acids. The CDR3 coding sequence is TGTGCCAGCACCGAGTTAGGCTACACCTTC. It specifies CASTELGYTF.

This chain links TRBV1 with TRBJ2-3; the table's D call, TRBD2, was not checked against the DNA. TRBV1 is a known pseudogene. The CDR3 runs 17 residues. As DNA, the CDR3 is TGCACCAGCAGCCAAACCGGGACTAGACCTAGCACAGATACGCAGTATTTT. Residues: CTSSQTGTRPSTDTQYF.

The chain carries TRBV5-4 and TRBJ1-1; 7 bases match TRBD1. This CDR3 is built from 15 residues. The junction had 6 bases not matched to a gene; V was cut back by 4 bases and J by 0 bases. Germline V gives CDR1 SGHNT, CDR2 YYREEE (reference sequence). CDR3 nucleotides: TGTGCCAGCAGCCGGGACAGACCCATGAACACTGAAGCTTTCTTT. Residues: CASSRDRPMNTEAFF. Supplemented by reference TRBV5-4 and TRBJ1-1, the full variable domain reads ETGVTQSPTHLIKTRGQQVTLRCSSQSGHNTVSWYQQALGQGPQFIFQYYREEENGRGNFPPRFSGLQFPNYSSELNVNALELDDSALYLCASSRDRPMNTEAFFGQGTRLTVV.

This chain's CDR3 is CASSLGPGTDTQYF. The CDR3 DNA sequence: TGCGCCAGCAGCTTGGGGCCAGGGACAGATACGCAGTATTTT. The J gene is TRBJ2-3, the V gene TRBV5-1, with a weak D call TRBD1 (5 bases). Trimming stripped 0 bases from V and 3 bases from J, with 8 bases between. CDR1 and CDR2 from the germline V gene are SGHRS and YFSETQ. There are 14 residues in the CDR3.

The rearrangement joins TRBV7-2 to TRBJ2-1; D is undetermined. The CDR3 consists of 18 residues. CDR1 is SGHTA, CDR2 FQGNSA, per germline. Trimming cost V 5 bases and J 6 bases, with 26 bases left between them. CDR3: CASSPRAFGFESGNEQFF. In DNA form, the CDR3 reads TGTGCCAGCAGCCCGCGCGCTTTTGGGTTCGAGTCGGGCAATGAGCAGTTCTTC.

The sample holds one count of this clone. The J gene is TRBJ2-1, the V gene TRBV19, with 11 bases lining up with TRBD2. In germline, CDR1 is LNHDA, CDR2 SQIVND (reference sequence). V lost 3 bases and J lost 7; bases outside the gene matches: 5. The CDR3 is made up of 15 amino acids. The chain's CDR3 is CASSMTSGVFNEQFF. The CDR3 nucleotides are TGTGCCAGTAGTATGACTAGCGGGGTCTTTAATGAGCAGTTCTTC.

The gene calls are TRBV7-3 and TRBJ2-3; D is ambiguous. Germline CDR1 reads SGHTA; CDR2 reads FQGTGA. V shed 3 bases and J shed 3 bases, with 10 bases lying between them. The CDR3 spans 14 residues. The CDR3 sequence: CASSFQRQTDTQYF. CDR3 nucleotides: TGTGCCAGCAGCTTTCAACGACAAACAGATACGCAGTATTTT.

V gene TRBV6-4 combines with J gene TRBJ1-6, with D perhaps TRBD1 (6 bases). CDR3 length: 14 residues. The V end lost 3 bases, the J end lost 9 bases, and 12 bases lay between the germline ends. The germline CDR1 and CDR2 sequences are MRHNA and SNTAGT. The CDR3 protein is CASSEGGWGSPLHF. CDR3 coding DNA: TGTGCCAGCAGTGAGGGGGGCTGGGGTTCACCCCTCCACTTT.

The chain carries TRBV7-9 and TRBJ1-1; TRBD1 matches 7 bases. Germline loops: CDR1 SEHNR, CDR2 FQNEAQ (reference sequence). The CDR3 runs to 17 residues. Unmatched junction bases numbered 12, after V lost 4 bases and J lost 1 base. CDR3 residues: CASSSRRQGVRNTEAFF. The CDR3 nucleotides read TGTGCCAGCAGCTCCCGACGTCAGGGGGTGAGGAACACTGAAGCTTTCTTT.

J is TRBJ2-3 and V is TRBV7-6, with D unresolved. This CDR3 region has 13 residues. Germline-derived CDR1 and CDR2 are SGHVS and FNYEAQ. The germline V and J ends were trimmed by 5 bases and 4 bases, with 10 bases remaining between them. The CDR3, as DNA: TGTGCCAGCAGCCCATCTGGGGCAGATACGCAGTATTTT. It is translated as CASSPSGADTQYF.